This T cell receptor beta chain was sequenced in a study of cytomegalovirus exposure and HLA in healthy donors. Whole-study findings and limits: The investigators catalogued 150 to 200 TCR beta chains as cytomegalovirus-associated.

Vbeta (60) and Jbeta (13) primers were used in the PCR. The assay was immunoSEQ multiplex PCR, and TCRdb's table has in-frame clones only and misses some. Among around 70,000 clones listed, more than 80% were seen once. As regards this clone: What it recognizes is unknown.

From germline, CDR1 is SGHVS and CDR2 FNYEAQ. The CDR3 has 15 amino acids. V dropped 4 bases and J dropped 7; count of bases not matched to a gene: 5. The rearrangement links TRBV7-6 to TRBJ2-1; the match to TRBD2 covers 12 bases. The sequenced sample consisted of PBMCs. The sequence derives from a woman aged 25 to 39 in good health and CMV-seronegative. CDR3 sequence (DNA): TGTGCCAGCAGCTCACTAGCGGGAGGATGGAATGAGCAGTTCTTC. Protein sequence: CASSSLAGGWNEQFF.